A selection of T cell receptor beta chains follows, all from one sample in a study of shared clonotypes between healthy human individuals. Profiled with immunoSEQ multiplex PCR; TCRdb holds only in-frame clones, not every one. The data show about 470,000 clones, about 76% seen once. The specimen sequenced was PBMCs. The receptors here all came from a woman between 40 and 50 years old in good health. Some clones in this sample may be carry-over from other donors' samples. Each CDR3 is given with its conserved first and last residue. D genes are given only for firm matches. Clone size appears in some rows only: once, few, many, or a class for an expanded clone.

d_call | v_call | clone_size | cdr3_aa
. | TRBV28 | few | CASSLQGERTEAFF
. | TRBV7-2 | . | CASSLFGNTIYF
TRBD1 | TRBV7-2 | . | CASSPRTGTSYEQYF
. | TRBV10-3 | . | CAISDPLRHSGNEQFF
TRBD1 | TRBV6-5 | once | CASRDSGGSGYTF
. | TRBV28 | . | CASSLLRGLAKNIQYF
. | TRBV6-1 | . | CASSEAEDINYGYTF
TRBD2 | TRBV19 | . | CAAKSGSDNNEQFF
. | TRBV5-1 | many | CASRVGEHNEQFF
TRBD2 | TRBV19 | . | CASSIAVAGGQETQYF
. | TRBV28 | few | CASSKWGLGYTF
TRBD1 | TRBV28 | . | CASSLGTGIYGYTF
TRBD2 | TRBV6-5 | . | CASSYVAGVGNEQFF
. | TRBV7-9 | . | CASSPWRNTEAFF
TRBD1 | TRBV5-4 | many | CASSLGDREETQYF
TRBD1 | TRBV7-3 | . | CASSSDRANTGELFF
. | TRBV6-5 | . | CAASLGSEDTQYF
. | TRBV7-9 | . | CASSLTGSNEQFF
TRBD1 | TRBV9 | . | CASSRQGGQAEAFF
TRBD2 | TRBV11-2 | once | CASTRLAWNEQFF
. | TRBV18 | few | CASSLQGEGYEQYF
. | TRBV4-1 | . | CASSLSQGLREEPQHF
. | TRBV5-5 | . | CASSYPGTPGGYTF
. | TRBV30 | . | CAWRSSYEQYF
TRBD1 | TRBV5-6 | . | CASSSRDRGGISYGYTF
TRBD2 | TRBV28 | . | CASSSPASGASLEQYF
. | TRBV19 | . | CASRQTGGAGYSGNTIYF
. | TRBV5-5 | few | CASSLGPQHF
. | TRBV6-1 | . | CASSEQPSSYNEQFF
TRBD1 | TRBV6-6 | . | CASSYYRGSLHTF
TRBD2 | TRBV19 | . | CASSILPGTSGSGEQYF
TRBD1 | TRBV6-5 | few | CASNRAGQGDYGYTF
. | TRBV30 | . | CAWSVGGRTEAFF
. | TRBV5-1 | . | CASSLGWGNEQFF
TRBD1 | TRBV6-5 | . | CASSQGQGDEQYF
. | TRBV25-1 | . | CASSDSKGARWQYF
. | TRBV12-1 | . | CASRYRYEQYF